The 4 T cell receptor beta chains reported below all come from one sample, sequenced in a study of CD8+CD57+ T cells in acquired aplastic anemia. The TCR beta profiling, which covered VDJ combination and CDR3 sequence, was carried out using genomic DNA as the template. TCRdb used MiXCR to reprocess the reads, holding one entry per CDR3 protein. The data show roughly 86,000 distinct CDR3 sequences, with about half seen just once and approximately 60% held by the top ten. The sample taken for sequencing was sorted CD4+, CD8+, or CD8+CD57+ T cells (not recorded which) from PBMCs. Every receptor here comes from a human donor in good health, serving as a control.

This clonotype has a handful of counts. This sequence joins TRBV27 and TRBJ2-7; 9 nucleotides align to TRBD1. CDR3 length equals 15 residues. Germline assignment: CDR1 MNHEY and CDR2 SMNVEV (reference sequence). The trim removed 5 bases at V and 6 bases at J, leaving 11 bases unmatched. CDR3 coding DNA: TGTGCCAGCAGTCTAGGGGGGACAGGGAGGTTCGAGCAGTACTTC. This sequence encodes CASSLGGTGRFEQYF.

This chain links TRBV20-1 with TRBJ2-1; 9 positions match TRBD2. Germline trimming cut 3 bases from V and 6 bases from J; bases unmatched to any gene: 6. CDR1 is DFQATT, CDR2 SNEGSKA, per germline (reference sequence). The CDR3 has 14 amino acids. The CDR3 loop reads CSASRLAGPNEQFF. Here the CDR3 DNA reads TGCAGTGCTAGCAGGCTAGCGGGGCCCAATGAGCAGTTCTTC.

About this clonotype: The junction departs from the called germline gene at one end, perhaps through a read error. The chain carries TRBV12-3 or TRBV12-4 and TRBJ2-3; 8 nucleotides agree with TRBD2. CDR3 length equals 16 residues. The CDR3 reads CAGSLGPSGRSDTQYF. CDR3 bases: TGTGCCGGCAGTTTGGGTCCCAGCGGGAGATCAGATACGCAGTATTTT.

V is TRBV6-5 and J is TRBJ1-2; TRBD1 aligns across 8 bases. J gave up 6 bases and V 0 bases, and 9 bases lay outside the gene matches. The CDR3 is made up of 16 amino acids. Germline values: CDR1 MNHEY, CDR2 SVGAGI. CDR3 sequence reads: CASSYSKPGGLDGYTF. The CDR3 bases are TGTGCCAGCAGTTACTCGAAGCCAGGGGGCTTGGATGGCTACACCTTC.